Following are 2 T cell receptor beta chains from one sample sequenced in a study of shared clonotypes between healthy human individuals. Generated by immunoSEQ multiplex PCR, the TCRdb table keeps only in-frame clones and is missing some. The top ten clones hold 0.32% of a sample with 400,000 or so clones, about 96% of them seen once. Sequenced sample: memory CD8+ T cells sorted from blood. Subset of the sample: CD45RO+ cells pooled with CCR7-negative TemRA cells. These receptors were obtained from a man in his thirties or forties in good health.

This chain links TRBV5-4 with TRBJ2-7, with TRBD2 as a possible D gene (5 bases). The CDR3 is 11 residues long. Trimming left V 4 bases short and J 6 bases short, with 8 bases between. In germline, CDR1 is SGHNT, CDR2 YYREEE (reference sequence). DNA for the CDR3: TGTGCCAGCAGCCGGGGTGGCGAGCAGTACTTC. As protein: CASSRGGEQYF. Filled out from reference TRBV5-4 and TRBJ2-7, the complete variable domain reads ETGVTQSPTHLIKTRGQQVTLRCSSQSGHNTVSWYQQALGQGPQFIFQYYREEENGRGNFPPRFSGLQFPNYSSELNVNALELDDSALYLCASSRGGEQYFGPGTRLTVT.

The J gene is TRBJ1-1, the V gene TRBV9; D is uncertain. The length of the CDR3 is 15 residues. V was clipped by 0 bases and J by 5 bases, with 14 bases between them. Germline lookup yields CDR1 SGDLS and CDR2 YYNGEE. CDR3 region: CASSVDPLPSTEAFF. The CDR3 region has the DNA TGTGCCAGCAGCGTAGATCCACTTCCCTCGACTGAAGCTTTCTTT.